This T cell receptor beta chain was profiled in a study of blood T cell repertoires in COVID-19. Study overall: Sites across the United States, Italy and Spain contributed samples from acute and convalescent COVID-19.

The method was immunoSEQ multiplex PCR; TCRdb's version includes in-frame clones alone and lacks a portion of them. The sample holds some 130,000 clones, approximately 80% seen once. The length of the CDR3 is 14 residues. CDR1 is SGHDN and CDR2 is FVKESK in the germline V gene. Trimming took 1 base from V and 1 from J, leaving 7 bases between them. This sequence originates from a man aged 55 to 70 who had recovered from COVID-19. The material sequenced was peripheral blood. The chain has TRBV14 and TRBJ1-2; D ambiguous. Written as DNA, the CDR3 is TGTGCCAGCAGCCAAGCGAGGGTTAACTATGGCTACACCTTC. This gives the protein CASSQARVNYGYTF.